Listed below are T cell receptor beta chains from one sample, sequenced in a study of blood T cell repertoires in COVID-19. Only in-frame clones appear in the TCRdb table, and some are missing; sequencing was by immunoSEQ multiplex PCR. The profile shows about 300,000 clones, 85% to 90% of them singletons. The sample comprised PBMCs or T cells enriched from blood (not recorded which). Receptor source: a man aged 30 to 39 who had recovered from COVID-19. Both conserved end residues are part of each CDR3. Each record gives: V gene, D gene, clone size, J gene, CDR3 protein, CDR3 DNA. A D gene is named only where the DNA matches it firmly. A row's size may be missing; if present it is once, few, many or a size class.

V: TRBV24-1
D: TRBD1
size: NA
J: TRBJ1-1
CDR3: CATSDGGTGNTEAFF
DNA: TGTGCCACCAGTGATGGGGGGACAGGGAACACTGAAGCTTTCTTT

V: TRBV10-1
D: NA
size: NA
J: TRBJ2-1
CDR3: CASSEVMSEQFF
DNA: TGCGCCAGCAGTGAGGTTATGAGTGAGCAGTTCTTC

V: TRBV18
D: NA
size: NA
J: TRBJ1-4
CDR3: CASSKYEEKLFF
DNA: TGTGCCAGCTCAAAGTACGAGGAAAAACTGTTTTTT

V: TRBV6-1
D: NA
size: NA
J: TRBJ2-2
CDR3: CASSEQDRSRNAGELFF
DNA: TGTGCCAGCAGTGAACAGGACAGATCGAGGAACGCCGGGGAGCTGTTTTTT

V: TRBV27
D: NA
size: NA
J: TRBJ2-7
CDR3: CASSRRETVSYEQYF
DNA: TGTGCCAGCAGTCGACGGGAGACCGTCTCCTACGAGCAGTACTTC

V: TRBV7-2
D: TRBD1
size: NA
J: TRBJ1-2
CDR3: CASSLGPGQVNYGYTF
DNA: TGTGCCAGCAGCTTGGGGCCGGGACAGGTTAACTATGGCTACACCTTC

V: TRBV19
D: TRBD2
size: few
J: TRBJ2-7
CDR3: CASSIGWTSNEQYF
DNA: TGTGCCAGTAGTATCGGTTGGACTAGCAACGAGCAGTACTTC

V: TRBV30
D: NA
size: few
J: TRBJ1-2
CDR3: CARWASNYGYTF
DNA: TGTGCCCGCTGGGCGTCTAACTATGGCTACACCTTC

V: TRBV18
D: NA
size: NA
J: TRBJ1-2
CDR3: CASSPGAEGYGYTF
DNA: TGTGCCAGCTCACCAGGGGCAGAAGGGTATGGCTACACCTTC

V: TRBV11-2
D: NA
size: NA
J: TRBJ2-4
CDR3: CASTQGGLNIQYF
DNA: TGTGCCAGCACCCAGGGGGGCCTAAACATTCAGTACTTC

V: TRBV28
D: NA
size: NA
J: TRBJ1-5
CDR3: CASRTAHQPQHF
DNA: TGTGCCAGCAGGACAGCCCATCAGCCCCAGCATTTT

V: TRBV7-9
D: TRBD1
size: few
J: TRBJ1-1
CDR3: CASSSRDRGVNTEAFF
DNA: TGTGCCAGCAGCTCCCGCGACAGGGGGGTGAACACTGAAGCTTTCTTT

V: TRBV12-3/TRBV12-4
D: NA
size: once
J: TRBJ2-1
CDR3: CASSPGLDNEQFF
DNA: TGTGCCAGCAGCCCGGGACTCGACAATGAGCAGTTCTTC

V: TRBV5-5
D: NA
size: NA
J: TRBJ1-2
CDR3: CASSPSYGYTF
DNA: TGTGCCAGCAGCCCCTCCTATGGCTACACCTTC

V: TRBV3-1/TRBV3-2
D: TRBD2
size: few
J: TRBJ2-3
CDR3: CASSQVRLAGGQRTDTQYF
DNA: TGTGCCAGCAGCCAAGTCAGGCTAGCGGGGGGCCAACGCACAGATACGCAGTATTTT